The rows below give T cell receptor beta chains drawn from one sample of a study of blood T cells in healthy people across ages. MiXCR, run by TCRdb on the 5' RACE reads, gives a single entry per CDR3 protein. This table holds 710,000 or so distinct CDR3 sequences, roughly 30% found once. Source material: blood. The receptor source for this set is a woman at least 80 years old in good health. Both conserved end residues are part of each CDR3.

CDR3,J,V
CASRPGGAPDTQYF,TRBJ2-3,TRBV12-3/TRBV12-4
CASSQRGSQPQHF,TRBJ1-5,TRBV6-2/TRBV6-3
CASSPKLMGAADTEAFF,TRBJ1-1,TRBV18
CASSLGRVNTEAFF,TRBJ1-1,TRBV5-1
CASSLEGGSNQPQHF,TRBJ1-5,TRBV5-1
CASSNANYNEQFF,TRBJ2-1,TRBV12-3/TRBV12-4
CATSDYRGSGEAFF,TRBJ1-1,TRBV24-1
CSAGGSRSYEQYF,TRBJ2-7,TRBV20-1
CSANPGQGGYEQYF,TRBJ2-7,TRBV20-1
CASSQDYRLAGEGESTDTQYF,TRBJ2-3,TRBV3-1
CATSRDRVMNTEAFF,TRBJ1-1,TRBV15
CASTQGRNQPQHF,TRBJ1-5,TRBV28
CASSQTSGVLDTQYF,TRBJ2-3,TRBV6-6
CASSLTGTGNYGYTF,TRBJ1-2,TRBV7-2
CASSPMQGTGELFF,TRBJ2-2,TRBV7-7
CASSVNRGVQETQYF,TRBJ2-5,TRBV19
CAISKRTGGNDSPLHF,TRBJ1-6,TRBV10-3
CASSVQGGLDAQYF,TRBJ2-3,TRBV12-3/TRBV12-4
CSARDSGVYNEQFF,TRBJ2-1,TRBV20-1
CASSHSGGAVNEQYF,TRBJ2-5,TRBV7-2
CASSSRQGARNEQFF,TRBJ2-1,TRBV7-2
CASSYSNPGGYGYTF,TRBJ1-2,TRBV6-6
CASSLGRAIWAGGSYEQYF,TRBJ2-7,TRBV7-6
CSPLAGGGHTQYF,TRBJ2-3,TRBV20-1
CASNPRQGGADAQYF,TRBJ2-3,TRBV12-3/TRBV12-4
CASSLLPRGFGNQPQHF,TRBJ1-5,TRBV5-8
CASSFQAGALTDTQYF,TRBJ2-3,TRBV28
CASSQGQASGNTIYF,TRBJ1-3,TRBV4-3
CASSFKTSGDTDTQYF,TRBJ2-3,TRBV7-9